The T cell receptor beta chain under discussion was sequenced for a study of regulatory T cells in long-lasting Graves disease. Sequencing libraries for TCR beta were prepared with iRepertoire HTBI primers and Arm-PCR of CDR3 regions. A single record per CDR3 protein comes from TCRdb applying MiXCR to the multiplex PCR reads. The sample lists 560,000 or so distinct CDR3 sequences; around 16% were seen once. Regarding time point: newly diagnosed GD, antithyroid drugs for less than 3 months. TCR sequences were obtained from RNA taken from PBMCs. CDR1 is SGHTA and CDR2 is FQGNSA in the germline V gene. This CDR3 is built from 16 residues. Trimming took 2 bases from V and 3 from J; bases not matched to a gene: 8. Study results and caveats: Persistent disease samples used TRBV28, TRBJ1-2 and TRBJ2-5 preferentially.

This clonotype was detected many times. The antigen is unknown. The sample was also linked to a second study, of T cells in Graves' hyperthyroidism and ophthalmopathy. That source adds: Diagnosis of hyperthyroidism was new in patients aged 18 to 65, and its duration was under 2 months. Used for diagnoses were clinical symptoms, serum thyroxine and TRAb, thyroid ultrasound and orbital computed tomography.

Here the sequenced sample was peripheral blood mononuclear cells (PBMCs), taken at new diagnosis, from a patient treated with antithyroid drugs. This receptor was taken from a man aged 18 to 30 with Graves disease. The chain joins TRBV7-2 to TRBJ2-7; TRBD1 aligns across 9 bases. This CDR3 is CASSLYGTGSSYEQYF. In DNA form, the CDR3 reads TGTGCCAGCAGCTTATACGGGACAGGGTCCAGCTACGAGCAGTACTTC.